The 5 T cell receptor beta chains given below trace back to one sample, sequenced in a study of spatial heterogeneity in lung cancer. Study-wide results and caveats: Tumor mutation count correlated with how many alpha and beta TCRs expanded intratumorally.

What these receptors recognize is not known. Specified time point: sample taken at primary tumor resection. Each CDR3 protein gets one entry after TCRdb re-called the 5' RACE reads with MiXCR. Of some 6,900 distinct CDR3 sequences listed, around 15% are singletons. The source material was lung tumor tissue, sampled at surgery. The receptors were sampled from a male donor with early-stage non-small cell lung cancer.

This clonotype was seen at least ten times. Because this beta chain is a stray read in a library intended to capture alpha chains, its abundance should not be given much weight. The CDR3 coding sequence is TGTGCCAGCAGCTTGTTCCTGAACACTGAAGCTTTCTTT. Its protein product is CASSLFLNTEAFF. The chain links TRBV5-6 to TRBJ1-1; D unresolved. Trimming left V 1 base short and J 0 bases short, with 4 bases between. CDR3 length equals 13 residues. Germline CDR1 is SGHDT and CDR2 is YYEEEE.

As for this clonotype: Little can be read into the size of this beta chain, an off-target read in a library designed for alpha chains. The chain carries TRBV28 and TRBJ2-3; no reliable D call. V was pared by 5 bases and J by 0 bases, with 15 bases between. CDR1 and CDR2 (germline): MDHEN, SYDVKM. The CDR3 extends over 16 amino acids. This chain's CDR3 is CASSLLSRLSTDTQYF. The DNA for the CDR3 is TGTGCCAGCAGTCTCCTCTCACGGCTTAGCACAGATACGCAGTATTTT.

Regarding this clonotype: With the library built for alpha chains, this beta chain is off target and its frequency is not meaningful. The V gene is TRBV12-3 or TRBV12-4, the J gene TRBJ1-1; D is possibly TRBD1 (5 bases). V shed 6 bases and J shed 5 bases, with 19 bases lying between them. This CDR3 is built from 15 residues. In DNA form, the CDR3 reads TGTGCCAGCAGGCGCACCCCAGGGCAAGGAACTGAAGCTTTCTTT. It translates to CASRRTPGQGTEAFF.

With respect to this clonotype: Being off target in a library aimed at alpha chains, this beta chain has a size of little meaning. V usage is TRBV12-3 or TRBV12-4 and J usage is TRBJ1-4; D may be TRBD1 (5 bases). V was shortened by 7 bases and J by 6 bases, with 18 bases between the two germline ends. CDR3 length equals 15 residues. The CDR3 DNA reads as TGTGCCAGCACCCCCCGGGGACTAAGGGATGAAAAACTGTTTTTT. Translating it yields CASTPRGLRDEKLFF.

This clonotype occurred a few times. This beta chain is a stray read from a library made for alpha chains; its abundance is not meaningful. J is TRBJ1-5 and V is TRBV30; D perhaps matches TRBD1 (6 bases). This CDR3 has 13 residues. V was cut by 5 bases and J by 6 bases, with 14 bases left in between. Looked up from germline, CDR1 is GTSNPN and CDR2 is SVGIG (reference sequence). The CDR3 DNA is TGTGCCTGGGGTGGGGGGCCGATTCAGCCCCAGCATTTT. Residues: CAWGGGPIQPQHF.